Listed below are T cell receptor beta chains from one sample, sequenced in a study of blood T cell repertoires in COVID-19. Using immunoSEQ multiplex PCR, the repertoire was profiled, and TCRdb retains in-frame clones only, with some absent. The sample carries under 95,000 clones, around 80% recorded once. Material for sequencing was peripheral blood. These receptor sequences come from a man in his sixties with active or convalescent COVID-19. Each CDR3 is given with its conserved first and last residue. Fields, in order: J gene, V gene, D gene, clone size, CDR3 DNA, CDR3 protein. The D gene is left open where the match is weak. Size is stated for part of the rows, as once, few or many counts, or as a class when the clone is expanded.

J gene: TRBJ1-2
V gene: TRBV19
D gene: -
clone size: -
CDR3 DNA: TGTGCCAGTAGTTTCCACAGGGAACGAAACTATGGCTACACCTTC
CDR3 protein: CASSFHRERNYGYTF

J gene: TRBJ1-2
V gene: TRBV5-1
D gene: -
clone size: -
CDR3 DNA: TGCGCCAGCAGCTTGGCCGGGAGCGATGGCTACACCTTC
CDR3 protein: CASSLAGSDGYTF

J gene: TRBJ1-6
V gene: TRBV6-5
D gene: -
clone size: -
CDR3 DNA: TGTGCCAGCAGCAGGCAGGGTCGTGATTCACCCCTCCACTTT
CDR3 protein: CASSRQGRDSPLHF

J gene: TRBJ2-5
V gene: TRBV7-9
D gene: TRBD2
clone size: -
CDR3 DNA: TGTGCCAGCAGCATGGGACTAGCGGGGGGGCAAGAGACCCAGTACTTC
CDR3 protein: CASSMGLAGGQETQYF

J gene: TRBJ2-7
V gene: TRBV6-2/TRBV6-3
D gene: -
clone size: -
CDR3 DNA: TGTGCCAGCAGTTCGTTGAGGCCTTCCGAGCAGTACTTC
CDR3 protein: CASSSLRPSEQYF

J gene: TRBJ2-7
V gene: TRBV14
D gene: TRBD1
clone size: -
CDR3 DNA: TGTGCCAGCAGCTTTGACAGGGGGCTACGGGAGCAGTACTTC
CDR3 protein: CASSFDRGLREQYF

J gene: TRBJ2-7
V gene: TRBV9
D gene: -
clone size: once
CDR3 DNA: TGTGCCAGCAGCAAACAGGGTTTTGCCTACGAGCAGTACTTC
CDR3 protein: CASSKQGFAYEQYF

J gene: TRBJ1-4
V gene: TRBV3-1/TRBV3-2
D gene: -
clone size: -
CDR3 DNA: TGTGCCAGCAGCCAGGGACACTTAGAAAAACTGTTTTTT
CDR3 protein: CASSQGHLEKLFF

J gene: TRBJ1-4
V gene: TRBV20-1
D gene: TRBD1
clone size: -
CDR3 DNA: TGCAGTGCTAGTCCAACCGGGACAGGGGGTGAAAAACTGTTTTTT
CDR3 protein: CSASPTGTGGEKLFF

J gene: TRBJ2-7
V gene: TRBV27
D gene: TRBD2
clone size: once
CDR3 DNA: TGTGCCAGCAGTCCCCAGACTAGCGGGGGGGTTCAGCTCTTCGAGCAGTACTTC
CDR3 protein: CASSPQTSGGVQLFEQYF

J gene: TRBJ1-4
V gene: TRBV18
D gene: -
clone size: -
CDR3 DNA: TGTGCCAGCTCATCCAATTTCCGACAGACAACTAATGAAAAACTGTTTTTT
CDR3 protein: CASSSNFRQTTNEKLFF

J gene: TRBJ1-1
V gene: TRBV20-1
D gene: -
clone size: -
CDR3 DNA: TGCAGTGCCGCCGGGAACACTGAAGCTTTCTTT
CDR3 protein: CSAAGNTEAFF

J gene: TRBJ2-2
V gene: TRBV27
D gene: TRBD2
clone size: few
CDR3 DNA: TGTGCCAGCAGGAAACATAGCGGGGGGCTCAACACCGGGGAGCTGTTTTTT
CDR3 protein: CASRKHSGGLNTGELFF

J gene: TRBJ2-1
V gene: TRBV18
D gene: TRBD2
clone size: -
CDR3 DNA: TGTGCCAGCTCACCCTCGCTTGGGCTAGCGGGGGGACACAATGAGCAGTTCTTC
CDR3 protein: CASSPSLGLAGGHNEQFF

J gene: TRBJ2-1
V gene: TRBV28
D gene: TRBD2
clone size: -
CDR3 DNA: TGTGCCAGCAGCACACCGGGACTAGCGGGGGGGAGATCCTACAATGAGCAGTTCTTC
CDR3 protein: CASSTPGLAGGRSYNEQFF

J gene: TRBJ2-3
V gene: TRBV3-1/TRBV3-2
D gene: -
clone size: -
CDR3 DNA: TGTGCCAGCAGCCTCCAAGTGGGGGCGAGAGATACGCAGTATTTT
CDR3 protein: CASSLQVGARDTQYF

J gene: TRBJ1-1
V gene: TRBV29-1
D gene: TRBD1
clone size: -
CDR3 DNA: TGCAGCGCCAGGACAGGTACGGGCACTGAAGCTTTCTTT
CDR3 protein: CSARTGTGTEAFF

J gene: TRBJ1-5
V gene: TRBV10-3
D gene: -
clone size: -
CDR3 DNA: TGTGCCATCAGTGAGAACAAAAATCAGCCCCAGCATTTT
CDR3 protein: CAISENKNQPQHF

J gene: TRBJ2-5
V gene: TRBV19
D gene: TRBD1
clone size: -
CDR3 DNA: TGTGCCAGTAGTACCCCCGGGACAGGGGACCAAGAGACCCAGTACTTC
CDR3 protein: CASSTPGTGDQETQYF